This TCR beta chain was documented in a study of control samples from healthy donors and cancer patients. The repertoire was sequenced with immunoSEQ multiplex PCR; TCRdb's copy has only in-frame clones and lacks some. Of about 160,000 clones in the sample, approximately 96% were seen once. The CDR3 has 18 residues. With V trimmed by 6 bases and J by 5 bases, 17 bases remained unmatched. The germline V gene has CDR1 SNHLY and CDR2 FYNNEI. What was sequenced was blood. This clonotype was sampled from a woman in her 40s in good health. The rearrangement links TRBV2 to TRBJ2-5, with 11 bases identical to TRBD2. This CDR3 is CASRDFGLAGPPGETQYF. The CDR3 bases are TGTGCCAGCAGGGACTTCGGACTAGCGGGCCCCCCTGGTGAGACCCAGTACTTC.